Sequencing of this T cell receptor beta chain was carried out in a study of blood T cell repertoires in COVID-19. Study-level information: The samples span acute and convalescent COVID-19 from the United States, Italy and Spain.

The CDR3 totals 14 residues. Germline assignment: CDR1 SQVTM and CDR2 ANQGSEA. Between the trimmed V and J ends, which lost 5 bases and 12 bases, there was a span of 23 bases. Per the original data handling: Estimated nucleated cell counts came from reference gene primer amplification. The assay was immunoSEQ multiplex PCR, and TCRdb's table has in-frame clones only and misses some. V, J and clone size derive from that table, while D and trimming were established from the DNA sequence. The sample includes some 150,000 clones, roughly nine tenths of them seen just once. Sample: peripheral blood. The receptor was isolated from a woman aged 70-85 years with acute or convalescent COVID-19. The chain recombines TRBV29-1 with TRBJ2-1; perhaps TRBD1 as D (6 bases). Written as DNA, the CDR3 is TGCAGCGTTATCCAGGACAGCCTCGCCCCAGGGCAGTTCTTC. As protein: CSVIQDSLAPGQFF.